The 5 T cell receptor beta chains below were found in one sample sequenced in a study of blood T cells in healthy people across ages. A sample-barcoded 5' primer and a J-beta primer mix were used in a second PCR of roughly 7 to 11 cycles. TCRdb re-derived calls from the 5' RACE reads in MiXCR, one entry per CDR3 protein. The sample shows about a million distinct CDR3 sequences, 35% to 40% of them seen only once. Sequenced sample: blood. The receptors were gathered from a man aged 18 to 29 in good health.

The chain is built from TRBV6-2 or TRBV6-3 and TRBJ2-1; maybe TRBD2 (5 bases). CDR1 and CDR2 (germline): MNHEY, SVGEGT. The CDR3 spans 11 residues. The V gene lost 6 bases and the J gene lost 10 bases, with 10 bases spanning the gap. The CDR3 DNA reads TGTGCCAGCAGCGAGACTAAGGAGCAGTTCTTC. Protein sequence: CASSETKEQFF.

This chain links TRBV12-3 or TRBV12-4 with TRBJ1-1; D possibly corresponds to TRBD1 (6 bases). The CDR3 is 14 amino acids. Trimming removed 7 bases at V and 8 bases at J, with 20 bases between. CDR3 loop: CASTLRPDSIEAFF. The CDR3 nucleotides read TGTGCCAGCACCCTCCGGCCGGACAGTATCGAAGCTTTCTTT.

This clonotype occurred once. The CDR3 nucleotides read TGCGCCAGCAGCCATCTTGAACCGAGGACGGGGAACACTGAAGCTTTCTTT. Translating it yields CASSHLEPRTGNTEAFF. The chain has TRBV4-1 and TRBJ1-1, with D hard to call. Trimming shortened V by 3 bases and J by 1 base, and 18 bases separated the two germline ends. The CDR3 sequence is 17 residues long. Germline CDR1 is MGHRA and CDR2 is YSYEKL.

The chain is built from TRBV6-2 or TRBV6-3 and TRBJ2-5; 8 bases match TRBD2. Germline lookup yields CDR1 MNHEY and CDR2 SVGEGT. V lost 4 bases to trimming and J lost 11 bases; unmatched junction nucleotides: 12. This CDR3 is built from 14 residues. The CDR3 bases are TGTGCCAGCAGTTTAGCGGGGACATCGGGTGAGCAGTACTTC. It is translated as CASSLAGTSGEQYF.

V gene TRBV12-3 or TRBV12-4 combines with J gene TRBJ2-4; no reliable D call. The last part of the DNA fits TRBJ2-7 better; the J call may be wrong. The CDR3 runs 12 residues. CDR3 DNA: TGTGCCAGCAGTGAAGGATGGGGCGAGCAGTACTTC. This encodes CASSEGWGEQYF.